Here is one TCR beta chain with its context. Antigen unknown. Assay: immunoSEQ multiplex PCR; the TCRdb copy retains only in-frame clones and omits some. The table shows about 72,000 clones, with about 87% occurring only once. The source of the sample is a study of OX40 agonist ivuxolimab in advanced cancers. Study-wide results and limits: Partial responders treated at 0.1-3.0 mg/kg exhibited clonal expansion among the lowest measured. Researchers report that CD8+ T cells had, on average, more expanded clones than CD4+. Clones of CD4+ and CD8+ blood T cells grew by week 6 at doses of 0.1 to 3.0 mg/kg.

The CDR3 has 12 residues. Germline lookup yields CDR1 MDHEN and CDR2 SYDVKM. The V gene lost 4 bases and the J gene lost 4 bases, with 8 bases spanning the gap. The study sampled blood at baseline, cycle 4 day 1, and cycle 7 day 1. This clonotype originated in an adult with an advanced solid tumor such as melanoma, head and neck, liver or kidney cancer. The rearrangement uses TRBV28 and TRBJ2-7, with D possibly matching TRBD1 (5 bases). The sample consisted of CD4+ or CD8+ T cells sorted from blood, taken in a trial of the OX40 agonist ivuxolimab. CDR3 in amino acids: CASSYQGYEQYF. The CDR3 DNA is TGTGCCAGCAGTTACCAGGGATACGAGCAGTACTTC. Looking up the rest from reference TRBV28 and TRBJ2-7 gives the full variable domain: DVKVTQSSRYLVKRTGEKVFLECVQDMDHENMFWYRQDPGLGLRLIYFSYDVKMKEKGDIPEGYSVSREKKERFSLILESASTNQTSMYLCASSYQGYEQYFGPGTRLTVT.